The 18 T cell receptor beta chains listed next were all sequenced from one sample in a study of cytomegalovirus exposure and HLA in healthy donors. PCR primers comprised 60 Vbeta and 13 Jbeta primers. The repertoire was sequenced with immunoSEQ multiplex PCR; TCRdb's copy has only in-frame clones and lacks some. Of 150,000 to 200,000 clones detected, about 88% appear once; the ten largest clones hold around 1.5%. Material for sequencing was PBMCs. The receptors derive from a young woman in good health and CMV-seronegative.

This clone was seen a few times. The rearrangement uses TRBV5-1 and TRBJ1-1; 9 bases fit TRBD1. CDR1 and CDR2 from the germline V gene are SGHRS and YFSETQ. This CDR3 has 15 residues. The V segment lost 2 bases and the J segment 1 base; nucleotides outside the gene matches: 3. The CDR3 reads CASSLGQGQNTEAFF. CDR3 nucleotide sequence: TGCGCCAGCAGCTTAGGACAGGGGCAGAACACTGAAGCTTTCTTT.

As to this clone: An end of the junction differs from the germline gene, which may be a read error. The V and J genes are TRBV7-9 and TRBJ1-1; D may be TRBD1 (6 bases). The length of the CDR3 is 19 residues. Germline assignment: CDR1 SEHNR and CDR2 FQNEAQ (reference sequence). As DNA, the CDR3 is TGTTCCAGCAGCTTAATGCCCCCGGGGGCAGGGAGGGATAACACTGAAGCTTTCTTT. Its protein is CSSSLMPPGAGRDNTEAFF.

This rearrangement joins TRBV4-2 to TRBJ1-4; TRBD1 is a possible D gene (5 bases). Germline V gene data show CDR1 as LGHNA and CDR2 as YNFKEQ. This CDR3 is built from 15 residues. Trimming removed 5 bases at V and 7 bases at J, with 17 bases between. CDR3 in amino acids: CASSELAIGAEKLFF. DNA of the CDR3: TGTGCCAGCAGCGAATTGGCAATTGGGGCTGAAAAACTGTTTTTT.

The chain has TRBV15 and TRBJ2-7; D perhaps matches TRBD1 (6 bases). CDR1 and CDR2 from the germline V gene are LNHNV and YYDKDF (reference sequence). The CDR3 is 15 residues long. V was cut by 3 bases and J by 3 bases, with 15 bases left in between. For the CDR3, the DNA is TGTGCCACCAGCAGGGGGGCAGGGACCCTCTACGAGCAGTACTTC. This codes for CATSRGAGTLYEQYF.

This clone was seen just once. This chain links TRBV7-2 with TRBJ2-5, with D possibly matching TRBD1 (5 bases). V dropped 4 bases and J dropped 5 bases, with 14 bases sitting between them. Per the germline V gene, CDR1 is SGHTA and CDR2 is FQGNSA. CDR3 length: 14 residues. The CDR3 DNA reads as TGTGCCAGCAGCTCGCGCAGGGTCAGGGAGACCCAGTACTTC. Its translation: CASSSRRVRETQYF.

This chain connects TRBV4-2 to TRBJ2-7, with D possibly TRBD1 on 5 matching bases. There are 16 residues in the CDR3. The germline CDR1 and CDR2 sequences are LGHNA and YNFKEQ. Trimming stripped 1 base from V and 2 bases from J, with 15 bases between. CDR3 sequence reads: CASSQVPDGHTYEQYF. The CDR3 DNA reads TGTGCCAGCAGCCAAGTCCCCGACGGACACACCTACGAGCAGTACTTC.

This chain links TRBV6-4 with TRBJ2-1; 10 nucleotides agree with TRBD2. Germline assignment: CDR1 MRHNA and CDR2 SNTAGT. Trimming cost V 3 bases and J 4 bases; bases outside gene matches: 6. The length of the CDR3 is 16 residues. The CDR3 here is CASSELAGGFYNEQFF. For the CDR3, the DNA is TGTGCCAGCAGTGAATTAGCGGGAGGCTTTTACAATGAGCAGTTCTTC.

J is TRBJ1-6 and V is TRBV4-1, with D possibly being TRBD1 (5 bases). Per the germline V gene, CDR1 is MGHRA and CDR2 is YSYEKL. The CDR3 covers 14 residues. V was shortened by 2 bases and J by 6 bases, with 8 bases between the two germline ends. In nucleotides, the CDR3 is TGCGCCAGCAGCCAACAGGGTTTTAATTCACCCCTCCACTTT. The encoded protein is CASSQQGFNSPLHF.

The chain carries TRBV7-6 and TRBJ1-2; 8 bases fit TRBD1. CDR1 SGHVS and CDR2 FNYEAQ come from the germline V gene. V was clipped by 1 base and J by 5 bases; unmatched bases: 0. The CDR3 runs to 13 residues. The CDR3 DNA sequence: TGTGCCAGCAGCTTAGGACAGGGGTATGGCTACACCTTC. Protein sequence: CASSLGQGYGYTF.

The rearrangement links TRBV6-6 to TRBJ1-1; D may be TRBD1 (6 bases). The CDR3 sequence is 14 residues long. Germline loops: CDR1 MNHNY, CDR2 SVGAGI (reference sequence). V lost 8 bases, J lost 0 bases, and 13 bases lay in between. The chain's CDR3 is CASAKGGMNTEAFF. In DNA, the CDR3 is TGTGCCAGCGCGAAAGGGGGAATGAACACTGAAGCTTTCTTT.

The V gene is TRBV7-2, the J gene TRBJ1-6, with 7 bases lining up with TRBD1. In germline, CDR1 is SGHTA, CDR2 FQGNSA. Trimming took 4 bases from V and 4 from J; bases not matched to a gene: 7. The CDR3 has 16 residues. CDR3 protein: CASSWGTGQYNSPLHF. DNA for the CDR3: TGTGCCAGCAGCTGGGGTACGGGACAGTATAATTCACCCCTCCACTTT. Full variable domain (rest looked up from reference TRBV7-2 and TRBJ1-6): GAGVSQSPSNKVTEKGKDVELRCDPISGHTALYWYRQSLGQGLEFLIYFQGNSAPDKSGLPSDRFSAERTGGSVSTLTIQRTQQEDSAVYLCASSWGTGQYNSPLHFGNGTRLTVT.

The rearrangement joins TRBV25-1 to TRBJ1-6; possible D gene TRBD1, 5 bases. V shed 7 bases and J shed 6 bases, with 7 bases lying between them. Germline CDR1 reads MGHDK; CDR2 reads SYGVNS. The CDR3 contains 12 residues. The DNA for the CDR3 is TGTGCCAGCAATAGGGGTAATTCACCCCTCCACTTT. Translation: CASNRGNSPLHF.

This rearrangement joins TRBV7-9 to TRBJ1-5, with a possible D match to TRBD1 (6 bases). Germline-derived CDR1 and CDR2 are SEHNR and FQNEAQ (reference sequence). V dropped 5 bases and J dropped 1 base, with 18 bases sitting between them. CDR3 length: 17 amino acids. The chain's CDR3 is CASSRGQGRESNQPQHF. Here the CDR3 DNA reads TGTGCCAGCAGCCGGGGTCAGGGGAGAGAGAGCAATCAGCCCCAGCATTTT.

This clone was detected a few times. This chain joins TRBV7-9 and TRBJ1-4, with 7 bases aligning to TRBD1. V gave up 5 bases and J gave up 7 bases; unmatched junction bases: 4. From germline, CDR1 is SEHNR and CDR2 FQNEAQ (reference sequence). The CDR3 sequence is 13 residues long. The chain's CDR3 is CASSPPGGEKLFF. Written as DNA, the CDR3 is TGTGCCAGCAGCCCCCCAGGGGGTGAAAAACTGTTTTTT.

The chain employs TRBV27 and TRBJ2-7, with TRBD2 as a possible D gene (5 bases). The germline CDR1 and CDR2 sequences are MNHEY and SMNVEV (reference sequence). The CDR3 extends over 16 amino acids. Between the trimmed V and J ends, which lost 3 bases and 0 bases, there was a span of 15 bases. The CDR3 sequence is CASSFSAGVSSYEQYF. In DNA form, the CDR3 reads TGTGCCAGCAGTTTTTCAGCCGGGGTTAGCTCCTACGAGCAGTACTTC.

V usage is TRBV2 and J usage is TRBJ1-1, with 8 bases identical to TRBD1. In germline, CDR1 is SNHLY, CDR2 FYNNEI. Unmatched junction bases numbered 7, after V lost 6 bases and J lost 1 base. The length of the CDR3 is 15 residues. The chain's CDR3 is CASSGPGQENTEAFF. DNA of the CDR3: TGTGCCAGCAGCGGTCCGGGACAGGAGAACACTGAAGCTTTCTTT.

The sample holds one count of this clone. The chain joins TRBV6-5 to TRBJ2-3; weak D call: TRBD1 (6 bases). The CDR3 is 14 residues long. Germline V gene data show CDR1 as MNHEY and CDR2 as SVGAGI. Trimming took off 4 bases at V and 0 bases at J, with 8 bases between the two ends. The CDR3 reads CASSLQGSTDTQYF. For the CDR3, the DNA is TGTGCCAGCAGTTTACAGGGAAGCACAGATACGCAGTATTTT.

This clone was seen only once. The chain combines TRBV5-1 with TRBJ2-5; TRBD2 matches 11 bases. V dropped 0 bases and J dropped 1; count of bases not matched to a gene: 8. CDR1 SGHRS and CDR2 YFSETQ come from the germline V gene. The CDR3 is 18 residues long. The CDR3 DNA reads as TGCGCCAGCAGCTTGGGGCTAGCGGGGGGACCCGGCCAAGAGACCCAGTACTTC. This gives the protein CASSLGLAGGPGQETQYF. Filled out from reference TRBV5-1 and TRBJ2-5, the complete variable domain reads KAGVTQTPRYLIKTRGQQVTLSCSPISGHRSVSWYQQTPGQGLQFLFEYFSETQRNKGNFPGRFSGRQFSNSRSEMNVSTLELGDSALYLCASSLGLAGGPGQETQYFGPGTRLLVL.